This passage covers 3 T cell receptor beta chains from one sample sequenced in a study of T cells in Graves' hyperthyroidism and ophthalmopathy (dated by TCRdb to between 2018 and 2021). Library prep was done by multiplex PCR. For sequencing, an Illumina HiSeq 2000 was employed. The TCR beta CDR3 regions were amplified from the RNA transcripts. The first round of RT-PCR for the TCR CDR3 was performed with the HTBI primer set and the Qiagen OneStep RT-PCR kit. TCRdb ran its own pipeline on the public reads, namely fastp trimming at Q25 and MiXCR clone calling, and kept in-frame beta chains. Every distinct CDR3 protein forms one entry, paired with its most common genes and DNA. This sample holds about 500,000 distinct CDR3 sequences; about a sixth were observed only once. The ten biggest clones cover about 18% of the sample. What was sequenced was blood. Source of these receptors: a woman younger than 30 with Graves' hyperthyroidism.

This clonotype was recorded a few times. CDR3 nucleotide sequence: TGTGCCAGCAGTTACGGGACAACCAACAATGAGCAGTTCTTC. This gives the protein CASSYGTTNNEQFF. The genes are TRBV6-5 and TRBJ2-1; a possible D gene is TRBD1 (6 bases). Trimming left V 2 bases short and J 5 bases short, with 10 bases between. The V gene's germline CDR1 is MNHEY and CDR2 SVGAGI. This CDR3 contains 14 residues.

The V call is TRBV29-1, the J call TRBJ1-6, with 7 bases fitting TRBD1. Germline V gives CDR1 SQVTM, CDR2 ANQGSEA. This CDR3 is 13 amino acids long. V trimming: 8 bases; J trimming: 4 bases; junction bases outside the gene matches: 5. CDR3 protein: CSIHRGYNSPLHF. The CDR3 region has the DNA TGCAGCATCCACAGGGGTTATAATTCACCCCTCCACTTT.

The V call is TRBV7-9, the J call TRBJ2-6; possible D gene TRBD2, 5 bases. CDR1 is SEHNR and CDR2 is FQNEAQ in the germline V gene (reference sequence). The CDR3 extends over 18 amino acids. V dropped 6 bases and J dropped 2 bases, with 20 bases sitting between them. CDR3 sequence reads: CASSSLLASGAGANVLTF. DNA of the CDR3: TGTGCCAGCAGTTCCCTCCTCGCCAGCGGAGCTGGGGCCAACGTCCTGACTTTC.